The 16 T cell receptor beta chains below were found in one sample sequenced in a study of technical replicates of blood from a handful of donors. Here immunoSEQ multiplex PCR was the method, and the copy in TCRdb shows in-frame clones only, minus some. The table records roughly 65,000 clones, around nine tenths of them present only once. The sample comprised PBMCs. The receptors shown here come from a human donor in good health. Some clones in this sample may be carry-over from other donors' samples.

This clone was observed once. The genes are TRBV5-4 and TRBJ2-3; 7 bases agree with TRBD1. The CDR3 sequence is 14 residues long. Germline loops: CDR1 SGHNT, CDR2 YYREEE (reference sequence). V lost 4 bases and J lost 8; bases outside the gene matches: 10. CDR3 residues: CASSEITGESTQYF. CDR3 nucleotide sequence: TGTGCCAGCAGCGAGATAACAGGGGAAAGTACGCAGTATTTT.

The V call is TRBV11-2, the J call TRBJ2-1; maybe TRBD2 (5 bases). Germline V gives CDR1 SGHAT, CDR2 FQNNGV. Trimming removed 4 bases from V and 10 bases from J, with 11 bases in between. The CDR3 consists of 12 residues. The chain's CDR3 is CASSSRPGEQFF. As DNA, the CDR3 is TGTGCCAGCAGCTCGCGGCCGGGAGAGCAGTTCTTC.

The gene calls are TRBV21-1 and TRBJ1-1; TRBD1 is taken as the D call from the table, unchecked against the DNA. TRBV21-1 is given as a pseudogene. The CDR3 has 18 residues. Here the CDR3 reads CASSKDGRQGSGNTEAFF. In nucleotides, the CDR3 is TGTGCCAGCAGCAAAGATGGGAGACAGGGGAGTGGGAACACTGAAGCTTTCTTT.

This clone was seen a single time. The J gene is TRBJ1-2, the V gene TRBV14, with a tentative D call TRBD1 (5 bases). The V end lost 5 bases, the J end lost 1 base, and 11 bases lay between the germline ends. CDR1 is SGHDN and CDR2 is FVKESK in the germline V gene. The CDR3 totals 14 residues. The CDR3 here is CASSSRGGNYGYTF. The CDR3 DNA reads as TGTGCCAGCAGCTCCCGGGGGGGTAACTATGGCTACACCTTC.

CDR3 residues: CASSLGLAGAMRDTQYF. The CDR3, as DNA: TGTGCCAGCAGCTTGGGACTAGCGGGGGCTATGCGGGATACGCAGTATTTT. The chain recombines TRBV7-2 with TRBJ2-3, with TRBD2 matching 14 bases. Germline trimming cut 3 bases from V and 6 bases from J; bases unmatched to any gene: 8. Germline V gene data show CDR1 as SGHTA and CDR2 as FQGNSA. The CDR3 runs 17 residues. Full variable domain (missing parts from reference TRBV7-2 and TRBJ2-3): GAGVSQSPSNKVTEKGKDVELRCDPISGHTALYWYRQSLGQGLEFLIYFQGNSAPDKSGLPSDRFSAERTGGSVSTLTIQRTQQEDSAVYLCASSLGLAGAMRDTQYFGPGTRLTVL.

The chain links TRBV11-2 to TRBJ2-5; D not resolved. Trimming stripped 6 bases from V and 4 bases from J, with 15 bases between. The CDR3 is made up of 14 amino acids. Germline V gene data show CDR1 as SGHAT and CDR2 as FQNNGV. CDR3 amino acids: CASRPPARGETQYF. CDR3 DNA sequence: TGTGCCAGCAGGCCGCCCGCCCGAGGAGAGACCCAGTACTTC.

This chain connects TRBV4-2 to TRBJ2-1, with D tentatively TRBD2 (6 bases). This CDR3 has 15 amino acids. The V end lost 1 base, the J end lost 4 bases, and 11 bases lay between the germline ends. Germline V gene sequence: CDR1 LGHNA, CDR2 YNFKEQ. CDR3 nucleotide sequence: TGTGCCAGCAGCCAAGGGACTACGGGTTACAATGAGCAGTTCTTC. Translated: CASSQGTTGYNEQFF.

The J gene is TRBJ1-1, the V gene TRBV5-6, with D tentatively TRBD1 (6 bases). The CDR3 sequence is 16 residues long. Germline V gene lookup returns CDR1 SGHDT and CDR2 YYEEEE. V lost 1 base and J 0 bases, leaving 13 bases between the germline ends. This chain's CDR3 is CASSLNGGAVNTEAFF. CDR3 coding DNA: TGTGCCAGCAGCTTGAATGGGGGCGCGGTGAACACTGAAGCTTTCTTT.

The chain has TRBV5-5 and TRBJ2-5; 8 bases match TRBD1. From germline, CDR1 is SGHKS and CDR2 YYEKEE (reference sequence). CDR3 size: 14 residues. Germline trimming cut 3 bases from V and 2 bases from J; bases unmatched to any gene: 3. In nucleotides, the CDR3 is TGTGCCAGCAGCTGGACAGGGCTGCAAGAGACCCAGTACTTC. As protein: CASSWTGLQETQYF.

This chain uses TRBV14 with TRBJ1-6; D not resolved. Trimming took off 1 base at V and 10 bases at J, with 17 bases between the two ends. Germline loops: CDR1 SGHDN, CDR2 FVKESK. CDR3 length equals 16 residues. CDR3: CASSQGWPTEGSPLHF. CDR3 DNA sequence: TGTGCCAGCAGCCAAGGATGGCCGACCGAGGGATCACCCCTCCACTTT.

CDR3 in DNA: TGTGCCAGCAGGGGCACCTCCACAGATACGCAGTATTTT. Translation: CASRGTSTDTQYF. The chain has TRBV6-5 and TRBJ2-3; no firm D call. The CDR3 covers 13 residues. Looked up from germline, CDR1 is MNHEY and CDR2 is SVGAGI. Trimming shortened V by 6 bases and J by 2 bases, and 9 bases separated the two germline ends.

This chain joins TRBV7-2 and TRBJ2-2; 9 bases fit TRBD2. This CDR3 is built from 20 residues. Losses at the gene ends were 0 bases for V and 0 bases for J; bases not matched to a gene: 11. Germline lookup yields CDR1 SGHTA and CDR2 FQGNSA. In DNA, the CDR3 is TGTGCCAGCAGCTTAGCCCCGCTAGCGGGGAACTATCCGAACACCGGGGAGCTGTTTTTT. Its translation: CASSLAPLAGNYPNTGELFF.

The chain employs TRBV4-2 and TRBJ1-2; TRBD1 is a possible D gene (5 bases). Trimming removed 2 bases at V and 4 bases at J, with 14 bases between. Germline V gene data show CDR1 as LGHNA and CDR2 as YNFKEQ. This CDR3 has 15 amino acids. DNA of the CDR3: TGTGCCAGCAGCCAAAAAAGACAGTTCACCTATGGCTACACCTTC. Protein sequence: CASSQKRQFTYGYTF.

By sample share, this clone is medium-sized (0.01 to 0.1%). This chain connects TRBV28 to TRBJ2-7, with a tentative D call TRBD2 (6 bases). In germline, CDR1 is MDHEN, CDR2 SYDVKM. The CDR3 covers 11 residues. V lost 11 bases, J lost 2 bases, and 10 bases lay in between. The CDR3 is CAWGRTYEQYF. CDR3 nucleotides: TGTGCCTGGGGGAGGACCTACGAGCAGTACTTC.

The V gene is TRBV5-4, the J gene TRBJ2-7, with 8 bases matching TRBD1. This CDR3 is 16 amino acids long. With 4 bases clipped from V and 0 bases from J, the junction kept 9 bases outside the gene matches. Germline CDR1 and CDR2: SGHNT and YYREEE (reference sequence). The CDR3 loop is CASSPGRGQVSYEQYF. The CDR3 region has the DNA TGTGCCAGCAGCCCTGGTCGGGGACAGGTCTCCTACGAGCAGTACTTC.

The V and J genes are TRBV4-3 and TRBJ2-1; 7 bases agree with TRBD2. The CDR3 is 16 residues long. Trimming removed 0 bases from V and 3 bases from J; junction bases left unmatched: 5. Germline V lookup: CDR1 LGHNA, CDR2 YSLEER. CDR3 sequence reads: CASSQDYGGNYNEQFF. CDR3 nucleotide sequence: TGCGCCAGCAGCCAAGATTACGGGGGGAACTACAATGAGCAGTTCTTC.